This entry lists 5 T cell receptor beta chains sequenced from one sample in a study of shared clonotypes between healthy human individuals. The method was immunoSEQ multiplex PCR; TCRdb's version includes in-frame clones alone and lacks a portion of them. The sample contains about 2.1 million clones, 90% to 95% of which appear only once. In the naive CD8 group, cells lacked CD45RO and were positively selected for CCR7, so terminally differentiated effector memory CD45RA+ cells were left out. The sample was naive CD8+ T cells from PBMCs. Source of these receptors: a man younger than 35 in good health. Some clones in this sample may be carry-over from other donors' samples.

The chain joins TRBV10-3 to TRBJ1-1; no clear D gene. Between the trimmed V and J ends, which lost 2 bases and 5 bases, there was a span of 6 bases. The CDR3 is 12 residues long. CDR1 is ENHRY and CDR2 is SYGVKD in the germline V gene. DNA for the CDR3: TGTGCCATCAGTGAGGTAGGGACTGAAGCTTTCTTT. Translated: CAISEVGTEAFF.

This clone has only one observation. The rearrangement uses TRBV19 and TRBJ2-7, with D possibly being TRBD1 (5 bases). This CDR3 is built from 18 residues. Trimming left V 0 bases short and J 0 bases short, with 18 bases between. Germline V gives CDR1 LNHDA, CDR2 SQIVND (reference sequence). The CDR3 sequence: CASSIDPVVYRTSYEQYF. DNA of the CDR3: TGTGCCAGTAGTATAGATCCTGTGGTTTACAGGACCTCCTACGAGCAGTACTTC.

In DNA, the CDR3 is TGTGCCAGCCGGGCGACGCTTATCCTGAACTATGGCTACACCTTC. The encoded protein is CASRATLILNYGYTF. The genes are TRBV27 and TRBJ1-2; no firm D call. This CDR3 region has 15 residues. Germline V gene lookup returns CDR1 MNHEY and CDR2 SMNVEV (reference sequence). V lost 8 bases, J lost 2 bases, and 18 bases lay in between.

The chain uses TRBV27 and TRBJ2-7; no clear D. Germline V lookup: CDR1 MNHEY, CDR2 SMNVEV (reference sequence). Trimming shortened V by 6 bases and J by 3 bases, and 15 bases separated the two germline ends. This CDR3 has 14 residues. Here the CDR3 DNA reads TGTGCCAGCAGCCCCCGGTCGGGCCACTACGAGCAGTACTTC. Its translation: CASSPRSGHYEQYF.

This clone was detected only once. J is TRBJ1-1 and V is TRBV29-1; weak D call: TRBD1 (6 bases). Looked up from germline, CDR1 is SQVTM and CDR2 is ANQGSEA. CDR3 size: 16 residues. Trimming shortened V by 6 bases and J by 6 bases, and 26 bases separated the two germline ends. Here the CDR3 reads CSVAPGYRRGFAEAFF. In DNA, the CDR3 is TGCAGCGTAGCGCCCGGGTACCGGAGGGGGTTCGCTGAAGCTTTCTTT. Complete variable domain (other parts from reference TRBV29-1 and TRBJ1-1): SAVISQKPSRDICQRGTSLTIQCQVDSQVTMMFWYRQQPGQSLTLIATANQGSEATYESGFVIDKFPISRPNLTFSTLTVSNMSPEDSSIYLCSVAPGYRRGFAEAFFGQGTRLTVV.